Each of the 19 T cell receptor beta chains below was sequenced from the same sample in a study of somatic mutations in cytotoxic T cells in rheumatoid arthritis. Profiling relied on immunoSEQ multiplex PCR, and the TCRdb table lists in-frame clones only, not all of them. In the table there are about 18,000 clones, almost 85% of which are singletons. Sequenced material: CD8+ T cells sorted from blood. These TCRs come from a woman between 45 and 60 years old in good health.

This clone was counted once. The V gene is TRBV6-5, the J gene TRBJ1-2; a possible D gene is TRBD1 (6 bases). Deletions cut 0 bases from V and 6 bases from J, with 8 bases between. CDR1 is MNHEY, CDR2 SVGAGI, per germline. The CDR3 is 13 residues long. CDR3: CASSYSGANGYTF. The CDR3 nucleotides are TGTGCCAGCAGTTACTCGGGGGCCAATGGCTACACCTTC.

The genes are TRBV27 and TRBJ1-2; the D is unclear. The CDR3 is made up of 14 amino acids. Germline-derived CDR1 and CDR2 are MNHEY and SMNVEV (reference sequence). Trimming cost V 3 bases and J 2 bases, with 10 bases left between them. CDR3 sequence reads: CASSFAGINYGYTF. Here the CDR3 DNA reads TGTGCCAGCAGTTTCGCCGGAATCAACTATGGCTACACCTTC.

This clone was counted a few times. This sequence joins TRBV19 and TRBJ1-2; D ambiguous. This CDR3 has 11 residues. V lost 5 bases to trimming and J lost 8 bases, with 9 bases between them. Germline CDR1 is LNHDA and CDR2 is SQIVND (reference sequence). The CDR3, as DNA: TGTGCCAGTAGTTACGGCCCCGGCTACACCTTC. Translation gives CASSYGPGYTF.

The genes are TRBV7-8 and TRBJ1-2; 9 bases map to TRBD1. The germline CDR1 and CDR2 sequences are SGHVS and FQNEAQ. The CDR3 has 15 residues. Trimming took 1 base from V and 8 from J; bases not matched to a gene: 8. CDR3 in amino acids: CASSLGAGTGLGYTF. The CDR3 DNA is TGTGCCAGCAGCTTAGGGGCCGGGACAGGGCTCGGCTACACCTTC.

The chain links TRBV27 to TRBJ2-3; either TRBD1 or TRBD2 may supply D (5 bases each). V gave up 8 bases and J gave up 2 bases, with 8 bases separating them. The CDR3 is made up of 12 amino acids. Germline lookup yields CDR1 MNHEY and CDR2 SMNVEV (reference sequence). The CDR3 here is CASGTATDTQYF. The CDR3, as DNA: TGTGCCAGCGGGACGGCCACAGATACGCAGTATTTT.

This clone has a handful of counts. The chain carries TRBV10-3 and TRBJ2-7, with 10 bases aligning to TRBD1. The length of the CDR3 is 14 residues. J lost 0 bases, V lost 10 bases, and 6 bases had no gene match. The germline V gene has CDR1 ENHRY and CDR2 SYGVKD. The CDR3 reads CATEGTGVSYEQYF. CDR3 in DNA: TGTGCCACTGAAGGGACAGGGGTCTCCTACGAGCAGTACTTC.

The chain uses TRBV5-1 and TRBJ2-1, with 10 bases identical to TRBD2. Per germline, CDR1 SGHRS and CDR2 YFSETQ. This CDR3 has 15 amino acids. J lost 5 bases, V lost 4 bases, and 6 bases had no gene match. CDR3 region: CASSIRLAGNNEQFF. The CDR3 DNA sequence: TGCGCCAGCAGCATCCGACTAGCGGGCAACAATGAGCAGTTCTTC.

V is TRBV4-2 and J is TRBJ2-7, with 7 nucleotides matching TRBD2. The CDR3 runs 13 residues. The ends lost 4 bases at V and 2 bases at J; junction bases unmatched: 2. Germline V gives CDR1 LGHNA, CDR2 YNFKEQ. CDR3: CASSREGPYEQYF. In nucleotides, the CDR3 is TGTGCCAGCAGCCGGGAGGGTCCCTACGAGCAGTACTTC.

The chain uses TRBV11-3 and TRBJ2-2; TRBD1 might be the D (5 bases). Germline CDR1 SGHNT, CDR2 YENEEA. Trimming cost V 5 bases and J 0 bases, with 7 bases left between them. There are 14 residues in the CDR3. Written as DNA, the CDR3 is TGTGCCAGCAGCCTGACAGCGAACACCGGGGAGCTGTTTTTT. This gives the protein CASSLTANTGELFF.

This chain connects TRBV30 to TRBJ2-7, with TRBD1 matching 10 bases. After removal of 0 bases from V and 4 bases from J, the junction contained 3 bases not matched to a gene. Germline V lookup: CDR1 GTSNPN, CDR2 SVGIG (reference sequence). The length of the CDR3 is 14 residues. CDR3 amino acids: CAWSVQGQGYEQYF. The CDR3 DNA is TGTGCCTGGAGTGTACAGGGACAGGGGTACGAGCAGTACTTC.

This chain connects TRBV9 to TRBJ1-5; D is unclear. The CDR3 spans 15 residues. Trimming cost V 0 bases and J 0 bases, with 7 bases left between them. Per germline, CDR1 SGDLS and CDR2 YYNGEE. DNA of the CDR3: TGTGCCAGCAGCGTAGATAGAGATAGCAATCAGCCCCAGCATTTT. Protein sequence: CASSVDRDSNQPQHF.

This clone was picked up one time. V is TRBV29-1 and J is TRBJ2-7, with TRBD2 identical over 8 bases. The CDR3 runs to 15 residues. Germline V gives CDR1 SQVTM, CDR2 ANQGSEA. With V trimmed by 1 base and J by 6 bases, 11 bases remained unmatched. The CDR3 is CSVEVMEREYGEQYF. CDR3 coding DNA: TGCAGCGTTGAAGTTATGGAGCGGGAGTACGGCGAGCAGTACTTC.

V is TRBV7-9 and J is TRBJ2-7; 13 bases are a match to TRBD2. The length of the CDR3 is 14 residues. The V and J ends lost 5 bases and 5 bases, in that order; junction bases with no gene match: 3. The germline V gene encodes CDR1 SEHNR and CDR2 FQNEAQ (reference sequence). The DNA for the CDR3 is TGTGCCAGCAGCGCAACTAGCGGGAGGGACGAGCAGTACTTC. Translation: CASSATSGRDEQYF.

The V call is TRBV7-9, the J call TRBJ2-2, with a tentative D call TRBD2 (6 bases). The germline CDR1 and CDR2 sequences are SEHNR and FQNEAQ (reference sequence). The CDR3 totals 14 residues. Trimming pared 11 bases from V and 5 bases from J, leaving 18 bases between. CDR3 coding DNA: TGTGCCGGCGGCGGGACGAAGGGGACCGGGGAGCTGTTTTTT. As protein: CAGGGTKGTGELFF.

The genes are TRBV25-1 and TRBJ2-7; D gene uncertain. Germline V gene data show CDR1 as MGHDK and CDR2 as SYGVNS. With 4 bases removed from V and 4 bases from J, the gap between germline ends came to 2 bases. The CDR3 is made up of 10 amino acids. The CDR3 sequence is CASSGYEQYF. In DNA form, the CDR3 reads TGTGCCAGCAGTGGGTACGAGCAGTACTTC.

The CDR3 sequence is CSVVSAAQETQYF. The CDR3, as DNA: TGCAGCGTTGTCTCAGCGGCCCAAGAGACCCAGTACTTC. The rearrangement links TRBV29-1 to TRBJ2-5, with a weak D call TRBD2 (5 bases). From germline, CDR1 is SQVTM and CDR2 ANQGSEA. Trimming removed 4 bases at V and 1 base at J, with 10 bases between. This CDR3 contains 13 residues.

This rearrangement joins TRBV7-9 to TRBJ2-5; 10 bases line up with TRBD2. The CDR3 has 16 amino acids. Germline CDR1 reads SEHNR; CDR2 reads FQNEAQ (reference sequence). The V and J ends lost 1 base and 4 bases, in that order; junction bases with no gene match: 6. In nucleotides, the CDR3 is TGTGCCAGCAGCTTAGAACTAGCGGGGAGAGGAGAGACCCAGTACTTC. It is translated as CASSLELAGRGETQYF.

The CDR3 DNA reads as TGTGCCAGCAGCCCGGGACAGTCCAATCAGCCCCAGCATTTT. Its translation is CASSPGQSNQPQHF. This chain uses TRBV6-5 with TRBJ1-5; TRBD1 matches at 7 bases. This CDR3 is 14 amino acids long. With 6 bases clipped from V and 3 bases from J, the junction kept 5 bases outside the gene matches. Germline V gene sequence: CDR1 MNHEY, CDR2 SVGAGI.

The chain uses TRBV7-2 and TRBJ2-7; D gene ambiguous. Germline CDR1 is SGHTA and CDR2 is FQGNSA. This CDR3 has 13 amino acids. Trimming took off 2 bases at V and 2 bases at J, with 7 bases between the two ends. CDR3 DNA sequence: TGTGCCAGCAGCTTACCAGGTCCCTACGAGCAGTACTTC. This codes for CASSLPGPYEQYF.